These T cell receptor beta chains were read from a single sample in a study of blood T cell repertoires in COVID-19. Some clones are missing from TCRdb's copy, which holds only in-frame ones; the method was immunoSEQ multiplex PCR. The table lists 50,000 or so clones, roughly 82% of them singletons, with approximately 25% in the top ten. Sample: peripheral blood. These receptors were obtained from a woman older than 75 with acute or convalescent COVID-19. CDR3s include the opening cysteine and the closing phenylalanine or tryptophan. Fields, in order: J gene, D gene, clone size, V gene, CDR3 protein, CDR3 DNA. The D gene is left open where the match is weak. The listing skips clone size in some rows; elsewhere it reads once, few, many or a size class.

J gene: TRBJ1-6
D gene: NA
clone size: NA
V gene: TRBV9
CDR3 protein: CASSVAPGPTANSPLHF
CDR3 DNA: TGTGCCAGCAGCGTAGCGCCAGGTCCTACGGCTAATTCACCCCTCCACTTT

J gene: TRBJ2-7
D gene: NA
clone size: NA
V gene: TRBV5-1
CDR3 protein: CASSLGQGINNYEQYF
CDR3 DNA: TGCGCCAGCAGCTTAGGTCAGGGAATTAATAACTACGAGCAGTACTTC

J gene: TRBJ2-2
D gene: NA
clone size: NA
V gene: TRBV5-4
CDR3 protein: CASTTDKGASGELFF
CDR3 DNA: TGTGCCAGCACCACGGACAAGGGCGCGTCCGGGGAGCTGTTTTTT

J gene: TRBJ2-2
D gene: TRBD1
clone size: NA
V gene: TRBV10-3
CDR3 protein: CAISPQKGQGATGELFF
CDR3 DNA: TGTGCCATCAGTCCTCAGAAGGGGCAGGGGGCTACCGGGGAGCTGTTTTTT

J gene: TRBJ2-3
D gene: TRBD2
clone size: few
V gene: TRBV6-6
CDR3 protein: CASSSPTSGSTDTQYF
CDR3 DNA: TGTGCCAGCAGTTCTCCGACTAGCGGGAGCACAGATACGCAGTATTTT

J gene: TRBJ2-3
D gene: NA
clone size: NA
V gene: TRBV4-1
CDR3 protein: CASSQQGTDTQYF
CDR3 DNA: TGCGCCAGCAGCCAACAGGGGACAGATACGCAGTATTTT

J gene: TRBJ2-3
D gene: NA
clone size: NA
V gene: TRBV11-2
CDR3 protein: CASSFRGTDTQYF
CDR3 DNA: TGTGCCAGCAGCTTCCGGGGCACAGATACGCAGTATTTT

J gene: TRBJ2-7
D gene: NA
clone size: NA
V gene: TRBV6-6
CDR3 protein: CASSIGQPTYEQYF
CDR3 DNA: TGTGCCAGCAGTATCGGACAGCCGACCTACGAGCAGTACTTC

J gene: TRBJ2-5
D gene: NA
clone size: NA
V gene: TRBV15
CDR3 protein: CATSRTGFSRETQYF
CDR3 DNA: TGTGCCACCAGCAGAACAGGGTTTAGTCGAGAGACCCAGTACTTC

J gene: TRBJ2-7
D gene: TRBD1
clone size: NA
V gene: TRBV7-8
CDR3 protein: CASSFTGTGTLEQYF
CDR3 DNA: TGTGCCAGCAGCTTCACCGGGACAGGGACCCTCGAGCAGTACTTC

J gene: TRBJ2-1
D gene: NA
clone size: once
V gene: TRBV7-3
CDR3 protein: CASSFRNNEQFF
CDR3 DNA: TGTGCCAGCAGCTTTAGAAACAATGAGCAGTTCTTC

J gene: TRBJ1-5
D gene: NA
clone size: NA
V gene: TRBV28
CDR3 protein: CASSLLTGIHQPQHF
CDR3 DNA: TGTGCCAGCAGTTTACTTACGGGGATCCACCAGCCCCAGCATTTT

J gene: TRBJ2-3
D gene: TRBD2
clone size: NA
V gene: TRBV6-2/TRBV6-3
CDR3 protein: CASSAGPSGTDTQYF
CDR3 DNA: TGTGCCAGCAGTGCTGGGCCTAGCGGAACAGATACGCAGTATTTT

J gene: TRBJ2-1
D gene: TRBD2
clone size: NA
V gene: TRBV9
CDR3 protein: CASRGPSGTYNEQFF
CDR3 DNA: TGTGCCAGCAGAGGACCTAGCGGAACCTACAATGAGCAGTTCTTC

J gene: TRBJ2-2
D gene: NA
clone size: NA
V gene: TRBV19
CDR3 protein: CASSIEVGTHSTGELFF
CDR3 DNA: TGTGCCAGTAGTATAGAAGTCGGGACACACAGCACCGGGGAGCTGTTTTTT

J gene: TRBJ1-2
D gene: NA
clone size: NA
V gene: TRBV11-2
CDR3 protein: CASSLVGRAKGYGYTF
CDR3 DNA: TGTGCCAGCAGCTTAGTAGGGAGAGCGAAAGGCTATGGCTACACCTTC

J gene: TRBJ1-1
D gene: NA
clone size: few
V gene: TRBV2
CDR3 protein: CASSEEPGVLNTEAFF
CDR3 DNA: TGTGCCAGCAGTGAAGAACCGGGAGTTCTGAACACTGAAGCTTTCTTT

J gene: TRBJ2-3
D gene: NA
clone size: NA
V gene: TRBV6-1
CDR3 protein: CASSGYILASSDTQYF
CDR3 DNA: TGTGCCAGCAGTGGATACATTCTAGCATCCTCCGATACGCAGTATTTT

J gene: TRBJ1-1
D gene: NA
clone size: NA
V gene: TRBV30
CDR3 protein: CAWSMNGGGTEAFF
CDR3 DNA: TGTGCCTGGAGTATGAATGGGGGAGGGACTGAAGCTTTCTTT

J gene: TRBJ1-5
D gene: NA
clone size: NA
V gene: TRBV30
CDR3 protein: CAWSKGGNQPQHF
CDR3 DNA: TGTGCCTGGAGTAAAGGGGGCAATCAGCCCCAGCATTTT

J gene: TRBJ2-2
D gene: TRBD2
clone size: NA
V gene: TRBV27
CDR3 protein: CASSLAGGELFF
CDR3 DNA: TGTGCCAGCAGTCTAGCGGGAGGGGAGCTGTTTTTT

J gene: TRBJ2-1
D gene: NA
clone size: NA
V gene: TRBV7-8
CDR3 protein: CASSLAGKSGAPHEQFF
CDR3 DNA: TGTGCCAGCAGCTTAGCGGGGAAGTCGGGAGCTCCTCATGAGCAGTTCTTC

J gene: TRBJ2-1
D gene: NA
clone size: NA
V gene: TRBV7-9
CDR3 protein: CASSQGGAEAQTVYNEQFF
CDR3 DNA: TGTGCCAGCAGCCAAGGCGGGGCGGAGGCCCAGACAGTCTACAATGAGCAGTTCTTC

J gene: TRBJ2-5
D gene: NA
clone size: NA
V gene: TRBV5-1
CDR3 protein: CASSGSRRETQYF
CDR3 DNA: TGCGCCAGCAGCGGTAGCCGGCGGGAGACCCAGTACTTC

J gene: TRBJ1-2
D gene: NA
clone size: NA
V gene: TRBV7-3
CDR3 protein: CASSLNHREGYTF
CDR3 DNA: TGTGCCAGCAGCTTAAATCACAGGGAGGGCTACACCTTC

J gene: TRBJ2-5
D gene: NA
clone size: NA
V gene: TRBV19
CDR3 protein: CASTGGALETQYF
CDR3 DNA: TGTGCCAGTACTGGGGGGGCCCTAGAGACCCAGTACTTC

J gene: TRBJ2-7
D gene: NA
clone size: NA
V gene: TRBV11-3
CDR3 protein: CASSLGVQGKYEQYF
CDR3 DNA: TGTGCCAGCAGCTTAGGTGTACAGGGAAAATACGAGCAGTACTTC

J gene: TRBJ2-3
D gene: TRBD2
clone size: NA
V gene: TRBV2
CDR3 protein: CASKLGLAGGEDTQYF
CDR3 DNA: TGTGCCAGCAAGCTAGGCCTAGCGGGGGGGGAAGATACGCAGTATTTT

J gene: TRBJ1-5
D gene: TRBD1
clone size: NA
V gene: TRBV18
CDR3 protein: CASSPRTGGDQPQHF
CDR3 DNA: TGTGCCAGCTCACCAAGGACAGGGGGTGATCAGCCCCAGCATTTT